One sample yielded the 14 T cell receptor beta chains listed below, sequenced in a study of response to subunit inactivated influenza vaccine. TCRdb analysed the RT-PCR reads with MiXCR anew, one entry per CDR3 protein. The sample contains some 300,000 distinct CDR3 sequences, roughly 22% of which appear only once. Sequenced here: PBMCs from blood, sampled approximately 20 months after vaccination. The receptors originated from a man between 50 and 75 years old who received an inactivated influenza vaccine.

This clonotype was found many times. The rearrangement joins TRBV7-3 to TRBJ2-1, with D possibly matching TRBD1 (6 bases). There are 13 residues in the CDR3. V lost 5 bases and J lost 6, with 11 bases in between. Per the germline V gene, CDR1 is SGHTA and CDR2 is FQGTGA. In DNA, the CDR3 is TGTGCCAGCAGCCCATGGGGGCTCAATGAGCAGTTCTTC. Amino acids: CASSPWGLNEQFF.

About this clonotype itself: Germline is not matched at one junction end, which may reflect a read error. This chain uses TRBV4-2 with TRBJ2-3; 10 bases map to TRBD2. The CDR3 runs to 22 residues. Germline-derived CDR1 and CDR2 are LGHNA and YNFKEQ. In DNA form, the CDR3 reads TGTGCCAGCAGCCCACACCCCCTACTAGCGGGGAGAATAAGAAGTATCACAGATACGCGGTATTTT. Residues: CASSPHPLLAGRIRSITDTRYF.

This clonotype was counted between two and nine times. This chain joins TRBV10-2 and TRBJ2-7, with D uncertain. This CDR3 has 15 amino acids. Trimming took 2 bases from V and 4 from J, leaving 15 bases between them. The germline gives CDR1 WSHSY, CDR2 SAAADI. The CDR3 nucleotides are TGCGCCAGCAGTGAGACTCCCCCCCTCCGTTACGAGCAGTACTTC. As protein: CASSETPPLRYEQYF.

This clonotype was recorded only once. CDR3 bases: TGCAGTGCTCGGACCTATACGACCGGGGAGCTGTTTTTT. It is translated as CSARTYTTGELFF. The chain uses TRBV20-1 and TRBJ2-2; D not resolved. V lost 5 bases to trimming and J lost 5 bases, with 12 bases between them. The germline CDR1 and CDR2 sequences are DFQATT and SNEGSKA (reference sequence). The CDR3 contains 13 residues.

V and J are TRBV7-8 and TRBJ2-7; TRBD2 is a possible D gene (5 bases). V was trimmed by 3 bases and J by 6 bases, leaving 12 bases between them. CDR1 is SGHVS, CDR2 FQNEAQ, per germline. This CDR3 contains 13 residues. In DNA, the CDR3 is TGTGCCAGCAGCTTTGGAGAGGGCCTCGAGCAGTACTTC. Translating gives CASSFGEGLEQYF.

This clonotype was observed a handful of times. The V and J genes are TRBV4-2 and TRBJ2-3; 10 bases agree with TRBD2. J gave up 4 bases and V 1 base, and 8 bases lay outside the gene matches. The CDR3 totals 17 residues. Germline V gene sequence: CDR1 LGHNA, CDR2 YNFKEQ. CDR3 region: CASSQAVLAGDADTQYF. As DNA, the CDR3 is TGTGCCAGCAGCCAAGCGGTCCTAGCGGGAGACGCAGATACGCAGTATTTT.

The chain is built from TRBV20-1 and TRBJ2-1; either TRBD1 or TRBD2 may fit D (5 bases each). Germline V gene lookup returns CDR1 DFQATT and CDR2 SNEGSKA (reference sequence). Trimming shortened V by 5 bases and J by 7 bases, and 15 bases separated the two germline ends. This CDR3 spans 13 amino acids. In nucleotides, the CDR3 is TGCAGTGCTCCGGGACGGGTTACAAATGAGCAGTTCTTC. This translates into CSAPGRVTNEQFF.

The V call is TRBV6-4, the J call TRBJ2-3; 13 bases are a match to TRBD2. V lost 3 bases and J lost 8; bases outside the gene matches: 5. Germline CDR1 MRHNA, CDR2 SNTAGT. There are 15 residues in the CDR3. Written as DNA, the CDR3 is TGTGCCAGCAGTGAACTAGCGGGGGGGCCAGGTACGCAGTATTTT. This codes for CASSELAGGPGTQYF.

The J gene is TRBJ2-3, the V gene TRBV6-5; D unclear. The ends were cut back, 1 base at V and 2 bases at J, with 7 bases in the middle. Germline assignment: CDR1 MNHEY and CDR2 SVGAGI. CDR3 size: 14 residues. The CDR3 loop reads CASSYFPVTDTQYF. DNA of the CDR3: TGTGCCAGCAGTTACTTCCCAGTCACAGATACGCAGTATTTT.

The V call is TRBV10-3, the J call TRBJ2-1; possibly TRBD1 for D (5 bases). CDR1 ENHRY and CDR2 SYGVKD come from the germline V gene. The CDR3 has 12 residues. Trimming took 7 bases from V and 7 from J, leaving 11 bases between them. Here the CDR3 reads CAINQGGNEQFF. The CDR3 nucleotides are TGTGCCATCAACCAGGGTGGGAATGAGCAGTTCTTC.

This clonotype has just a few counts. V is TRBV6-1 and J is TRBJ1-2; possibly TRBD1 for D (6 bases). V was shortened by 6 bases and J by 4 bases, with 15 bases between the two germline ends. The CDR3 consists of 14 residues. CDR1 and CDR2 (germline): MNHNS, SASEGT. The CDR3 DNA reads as TGTGCCAGCAGAGGCGTTGGGGGCAGCTATGGCTACACCTTC. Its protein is CASRGVGGSYGYTF.

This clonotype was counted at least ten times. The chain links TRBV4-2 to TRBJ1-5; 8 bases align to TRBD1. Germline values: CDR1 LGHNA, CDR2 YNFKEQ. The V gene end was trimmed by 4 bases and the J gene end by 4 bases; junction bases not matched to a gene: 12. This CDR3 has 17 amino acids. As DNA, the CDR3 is TGTGCCAGCAGCCCTCGGATCAGGGGGCTGTCGAATCAGCCCCAGCATTTT. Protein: CASSPRIRGLSNQPQHF.

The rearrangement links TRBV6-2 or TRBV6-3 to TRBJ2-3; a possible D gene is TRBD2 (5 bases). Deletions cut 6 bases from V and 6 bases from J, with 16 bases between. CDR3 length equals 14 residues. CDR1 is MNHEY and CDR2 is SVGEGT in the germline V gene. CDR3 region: CASRTRGSDDTQYF. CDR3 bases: TGTGCCAGCAGAACCCGCGGTAGCGACGATACGCAGTATTTT.

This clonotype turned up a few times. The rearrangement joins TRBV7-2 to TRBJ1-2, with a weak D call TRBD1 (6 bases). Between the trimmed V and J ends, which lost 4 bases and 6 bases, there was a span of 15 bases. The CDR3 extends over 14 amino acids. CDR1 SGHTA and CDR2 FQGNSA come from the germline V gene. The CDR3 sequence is CASSYAYRDNGYTF. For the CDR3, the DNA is TGTGCCAGCAGCTACGCATACAGGGACAATGGCTACACCTTC. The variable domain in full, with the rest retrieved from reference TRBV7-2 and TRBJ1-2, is GAGVSQSPSNKVTEKGKDVELRCDPISGHTALYWYRQSLGQGLEFLIYFQGNSAPDKSGLPSDRFSAERTGGSVSTLTIQRTQQEDSAVYLCASSYAYRDNGYTFGSGTRLTVV.